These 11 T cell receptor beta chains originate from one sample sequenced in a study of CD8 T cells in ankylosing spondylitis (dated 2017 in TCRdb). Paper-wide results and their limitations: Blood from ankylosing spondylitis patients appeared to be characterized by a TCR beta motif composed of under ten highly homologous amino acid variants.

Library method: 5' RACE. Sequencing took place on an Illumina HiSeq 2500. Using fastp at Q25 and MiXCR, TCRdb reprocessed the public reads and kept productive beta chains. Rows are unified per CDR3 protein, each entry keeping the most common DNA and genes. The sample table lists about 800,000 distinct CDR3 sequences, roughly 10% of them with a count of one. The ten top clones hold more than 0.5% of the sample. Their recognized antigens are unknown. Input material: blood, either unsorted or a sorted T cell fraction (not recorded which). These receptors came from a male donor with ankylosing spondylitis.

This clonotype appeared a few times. The CDR3 DNA reads TGCGCCAGCAGCAGCGACAGGGGGGCCACCGGGGAGCTGTTTTTT. It specifies CASSSDRGATGELFF. The chain employs TRBV4-3 and TRBJ2-2; 9 nucleotides line up with TRBD1. Germline V lookup: CDR1 LGHNA, CDR2 YSLEER. V dropped 5 bases and J dropped 4; count of bases not matched to a gene: 5. This CDR3 comprises 15 residues.

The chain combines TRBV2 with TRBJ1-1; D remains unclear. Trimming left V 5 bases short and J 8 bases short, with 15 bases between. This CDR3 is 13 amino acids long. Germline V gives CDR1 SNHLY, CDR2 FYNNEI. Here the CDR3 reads CASSQQLEGEAFF. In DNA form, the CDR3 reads TGTGCCAGCAGTCAACAGCTCGAGGGAGAAGCTTTCTTT. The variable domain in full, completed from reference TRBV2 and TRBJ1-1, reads EPEVTQTPSHQVTQMGQEVILRCVPISNHLYFYWYRQILGQKVEFLVSFYNNEISEKSEIFDDQFSVERPDGSNFTLKIRSTKLEDSAMYFCASSQQLEGEAFFGQGTRLTVV.

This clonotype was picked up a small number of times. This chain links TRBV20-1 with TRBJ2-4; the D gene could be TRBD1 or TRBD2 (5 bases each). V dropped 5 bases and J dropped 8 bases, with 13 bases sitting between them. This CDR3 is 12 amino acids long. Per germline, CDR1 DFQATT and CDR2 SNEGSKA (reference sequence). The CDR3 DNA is TGCAGTGCTGGTCGGGGCCTAGACATTCAGTACTTC. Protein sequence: CSAGRGLDIQYF.

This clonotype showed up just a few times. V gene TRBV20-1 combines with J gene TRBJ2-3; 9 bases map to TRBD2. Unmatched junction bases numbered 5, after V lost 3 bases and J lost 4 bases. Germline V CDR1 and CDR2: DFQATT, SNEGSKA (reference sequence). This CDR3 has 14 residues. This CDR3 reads CSARVAGESDTQYF. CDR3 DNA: TGCAGTGCTAGGGTAGCGGGAGAATCAGATACGCAGTATTTT.

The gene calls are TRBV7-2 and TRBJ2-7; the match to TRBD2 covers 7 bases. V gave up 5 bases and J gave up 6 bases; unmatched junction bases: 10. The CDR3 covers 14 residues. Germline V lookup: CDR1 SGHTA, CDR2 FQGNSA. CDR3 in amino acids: CASSPAGRGSEQYF. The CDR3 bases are TGTGCCAGCAGCCCAGCGGGGAGGGGAAGCGAGCAGTACTTC.

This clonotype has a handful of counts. Written as DNA, the CDR3 is TGTGCCACCAGCAGAGATAGGGTTGCTAGCGGGAGCTCCTACAATGAGCAGTTCTTC. Its translation: CATSRDRVASGSSYNEQFF. This chain connects TRBV15 to TRBJ2-1; 10 bases are shared with TRBD2. The CDR3 extends over 19 amino acids. Germline V gives CDR1 LNHNV, CDR2 YYDKDF (reference sequence). V shed 0 bases and J 0 bases; nucleotides not matched to a gene: 8.

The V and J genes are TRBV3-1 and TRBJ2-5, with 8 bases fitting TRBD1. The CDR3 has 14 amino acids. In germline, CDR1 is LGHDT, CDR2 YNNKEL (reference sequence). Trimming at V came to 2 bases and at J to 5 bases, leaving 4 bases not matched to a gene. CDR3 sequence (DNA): TGTGCCAGCAGCCAACAGGGGGCAGGCGAGACCCAGTACTTC. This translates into CASSQQGAGETQYF.

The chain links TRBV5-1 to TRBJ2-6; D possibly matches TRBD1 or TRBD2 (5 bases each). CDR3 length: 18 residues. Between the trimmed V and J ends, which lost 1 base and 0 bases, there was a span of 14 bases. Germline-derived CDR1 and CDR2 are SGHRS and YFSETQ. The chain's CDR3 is CASSLLQGPPSGANVLTF. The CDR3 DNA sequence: TGCGCCAGCAGCTTGCTCCAGGGACCTCCCTCTGGGGCCAACGTCCTGACTTTC.

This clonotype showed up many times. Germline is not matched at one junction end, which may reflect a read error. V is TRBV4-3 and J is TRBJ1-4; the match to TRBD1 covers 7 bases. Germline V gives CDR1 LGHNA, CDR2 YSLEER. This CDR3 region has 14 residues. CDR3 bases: TGCGCCAGCAGCGGGGACAGACGCTTTGAAAGTAGGATTTTT. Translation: CASSGDRRFESRIF.

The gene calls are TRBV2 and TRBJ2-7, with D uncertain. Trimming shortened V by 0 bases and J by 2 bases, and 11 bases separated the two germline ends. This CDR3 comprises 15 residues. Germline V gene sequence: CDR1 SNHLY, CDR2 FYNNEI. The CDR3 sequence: CASSEALGRPYEQYF. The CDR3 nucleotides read TGTGCCAGCAGTGAAGCGCTTGGCAGGCCCTACGAGCAGTACTTC.

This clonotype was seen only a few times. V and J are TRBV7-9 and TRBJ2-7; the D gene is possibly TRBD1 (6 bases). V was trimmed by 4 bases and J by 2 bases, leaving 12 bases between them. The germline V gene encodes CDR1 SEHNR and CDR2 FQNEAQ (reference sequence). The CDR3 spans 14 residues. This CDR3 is CASSSGQPAYEQYF. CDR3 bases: TGTGCCAGCAGCTCCGGACAGCCCGCCTACGAGCAGTACTTC.